This T cell receptor (beta chain) was recovered during a study of cytomegalovirus exposure and HLA in healthy donors. V was pared by 6 bases and J by 4 bases, with 13 bases between. Germline V gene data show CDR1 as SGHRS and CDR2 as YFSETQ. The CDR3 runs to 13 residues. Study-level points and caveats: Specificity of three CMV-associated chains for CMV antigens was verified in vitro. Among the sequence variants, a highly shared cluster was likely an artifact of sequencing. Roughly uniform sequencing depth across donors was assumed, possibly incorrectly.

In the PCR, 60 Vbeta and 13 Jbeta primers were used. This table comes from immunoSEQ multiplex PCR, and its TCRdb copy is limited to in-frame clones, with some not included. Among 150,000 to 200,000 clones listed, approximately 78% were seen once. The table lists this clone with a count of one. Its antigen is still unknown. This chain joins TRBV5-1 and TRBJ1-2; D is ambiguous. Source material: PBMCs. The sequence derives from a human donor in good health. CDR3 in DNA: TGCGCCAGCACCCGTGACAACTCCTATGGCTACACCTTC. This encodes CASTRDNSYGYTF.